This T cell receptor beta chain is from a study of T cell responses to AZD1222 COVID-19 vaccine. The study's findings and limits: The study found vaccine-associated CD4 TCRs spanning spike, dominant at 160-218 and 743-854. Close to half of spike-specific TCRs reportedly recognize unmutated variant regions. In all cases, repertoires were sampled only after the peak T cell response.

The data were produced by immunoSEQ multiplex PCR, yet TCRdb's version contains in-frame clones alone and is incomplete. In the table there are 94,000 or so clones, 80% to 90% of which are singletons. The CDR3 totals 12 residues. Per the germline V gene, CDR1 is SGHKS and CDR2 is YYEKEE (reference sequence). V was trimmed by 3 bases and J by 5 bases, leaving 8 bases between them. A note on this clone: What it binds is not known.

V gene TRBV5-5 combines with J gene TRBJ2-5; unclear D gene. The sequencing here drew on peripheral blood, taken on day 0 of AZD1222 vaccination. The TCR sequence derives from an adult in good health. The CDR3 spells CASSSPRETQYF. CDR3 nucleotides: TGTGCCAGCAGCTCCCCTCGGGAGACCCAGTACTTC.